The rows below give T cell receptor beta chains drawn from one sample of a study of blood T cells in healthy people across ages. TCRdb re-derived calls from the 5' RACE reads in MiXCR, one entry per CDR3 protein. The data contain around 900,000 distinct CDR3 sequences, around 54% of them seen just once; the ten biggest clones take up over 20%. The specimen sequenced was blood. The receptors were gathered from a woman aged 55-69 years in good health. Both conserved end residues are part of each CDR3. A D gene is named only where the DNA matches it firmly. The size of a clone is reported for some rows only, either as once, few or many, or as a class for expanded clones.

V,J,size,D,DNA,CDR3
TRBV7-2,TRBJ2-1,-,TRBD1,TGTGCCAGCAGCTTGAACCGGGACAGGGGGCGGGTTGAGCAGTTCTTC,CASSLNRDRGRVEQFF
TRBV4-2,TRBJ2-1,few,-,TGTGCCAGCAGCCAACCGGGACACCAGGGAAATGAGCAGTTCTTC,CASSQPGHQGNEQFF
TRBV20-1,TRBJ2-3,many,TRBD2,TGCAGTGCCAACGGACTAGCGGGAACCCAAGATACGCAGTATTTT,CSANGLAGTQDTQYF
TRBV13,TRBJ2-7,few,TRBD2,TGTGCCAGCAGCACGCGACTAGCGCGGTCCTACGAGCAGTACTTC,CASSTRLARSYEQYF
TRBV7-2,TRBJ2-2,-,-,TGTGCCAGCAGGGCGAATGGCGGGATGAGCACCGGGGAGCTGTTTTTT,CASRANGGMSTGELFF
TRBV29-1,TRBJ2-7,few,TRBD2,TGCAGCGTTACGACTAGCGGGAGACACGAGCAGTACTTC,CSVTTSGRHEQYF
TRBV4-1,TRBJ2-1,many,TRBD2,TGCGCCAGCAGCCAAGGGCGGGGGTTGAGTTCCTACAATGAGCAGTTCTTC,CASSQGRGLSSYNEQFF
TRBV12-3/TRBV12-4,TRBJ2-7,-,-,TGTGCCAGCAGTTTGAGGGGTTCCACCTACGAGCAGTACTTC,CASSLRGSTYEQYF
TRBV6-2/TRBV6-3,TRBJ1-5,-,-,TGTGCCAGCAGCCTCGCGGGTGGGCCCCAGCATTTT,CASSLAGGPQHF
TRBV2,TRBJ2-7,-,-,TGTGCCAGCAGCGGGGGCCCGCTTATCGAGCAGTACTTC,CASSGGPLIEQYF
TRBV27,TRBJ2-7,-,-,TGTGCCAGCAGTCAGCCCCTAACCTACGAGCAGTACTTC,CASSQPLTYEQYF
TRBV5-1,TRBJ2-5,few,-,TGCGCCAGCAGCTTGGGGAGAGGGAGCCAGGAGACCCAGTACTTC,CASSLGRGSQETQYF
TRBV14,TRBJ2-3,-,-,TGTGCCAGCAGCGACTGGCTTGGGGGAACAGATACGCAGTATTTT,CASSDWLGGTDTQYF
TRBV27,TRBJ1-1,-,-,TGTGCCAGCAGTCGACCGGATGGCACTGAAGCTTTCTTT,CASSRPDGTEAFF
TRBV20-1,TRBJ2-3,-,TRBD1,TGCAGTGCTAACCGGGACAGGGGGGCAGATACGCAGTATTTT,CSANRDRGADTQYF
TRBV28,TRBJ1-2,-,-,TGTGCCAGCACCACTGGGACCTACTCCGGCTACACCTTC,CASTTGTYSGYTF
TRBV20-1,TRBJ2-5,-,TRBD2,TGCAGTGCTAGAGATTTTCCGGCCGGGGTCAACATAGCGGGAGGGCCTTTGGAGACCCAGTACTTC,CSARDFPAGVNIAGGPLETQYF
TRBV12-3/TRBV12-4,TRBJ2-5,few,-,TGTGCCAGCAGGGCCGGGAGAGGACAAGAGACCCAGTACTTC,CASRAGRGQETQYF
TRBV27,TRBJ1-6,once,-,TGTGCCAGCAGTCAAGAGGGGAGGGCACCCCTCCACTTT,CASSQEGRAPLHF
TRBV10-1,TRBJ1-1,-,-,TGCGCCAGCAAACGGGGAGGGAACACTGAAGCTTTCTTT,CASKRGGNTEAFF
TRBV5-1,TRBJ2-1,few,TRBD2,TGCGCCAGCAGCTCCGGACTAGCGGGAAGACGGGCCTACAATGAGCAGTTCTTC,CASSSGLAGRRAYNEQFF
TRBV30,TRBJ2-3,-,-,TGTGCCGGGAGTGCCCCCGCTGATACGCAGTATTTT,CAGSAPADTQYF
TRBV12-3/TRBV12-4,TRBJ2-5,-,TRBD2,TGTGCCAGCACCTCGGGACTAGCGGACCAAGAGACCCAGTACTTC,CASTSGLADQETQYF
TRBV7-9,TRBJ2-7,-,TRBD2,TGTGCCAGCAGCGTATCCGGGAGGCCCTACGAGCAGTACTTC,CASSVSGRPYEQYF
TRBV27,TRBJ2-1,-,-,TGTGCCAGCAGTTTAATGGGGAGGCCCCTTGACAGTGAGCAGTTCTTC,CASSLMGRPLDSEQFF
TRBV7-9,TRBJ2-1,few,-,TGTGCCAGCAGCTTAGTCGACCGCTTACAGGCCTACAATGAGCAGTTCTTC,CASSLVDRLQAYNEQFF
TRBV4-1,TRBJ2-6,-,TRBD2,TGCGCCAGCAGCCCAGAGACTAGCGGGGCTACCTCTGGGGCCAACGTCCTGACTTTC,CASSPETSGATSGANVLTF
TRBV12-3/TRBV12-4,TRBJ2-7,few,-,TGTGCCAGCAGCTTAGACCGGGGAATTTACGAGCAGTACTTC,CASSLDRGIYEQYF
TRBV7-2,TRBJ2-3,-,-,TGTGCCAGCACCCTGGGACTTGTCACAGATACGCAGTATTTT,CASTLGLVTDTQYF
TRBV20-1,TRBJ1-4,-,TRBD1,TGCAGTGCTAGAGATGTCCAGGGGGAGAGTGAAAAACTGTTTTTT,CSARDVQGESEKLFF
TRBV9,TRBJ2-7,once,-,TGTGCCAGCAGCTCGGGGGCGGGGGCACTCTACGAGCAGTACTTC,CASSSGAGALYEQYF
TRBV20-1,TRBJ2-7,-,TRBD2,TGCAGTACTAGAGGGGGACTAGCGGGCTACGAGCAGTACTTC,CSTRGGLAGYEQYF
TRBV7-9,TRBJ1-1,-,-,TGTGCCAGCAGCTTAGACGCGGTAGTTGGTGAAGCTTTCTTT,CASSLDAVVGEAFF
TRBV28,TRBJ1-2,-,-,TGTGCCAGCAGTCGAAGGGGGGGCTACACCTTC,CASSRRGGYTF
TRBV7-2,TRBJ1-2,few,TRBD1,TGTGCCAGCAGCCCAGCCCGACAGGGGGCGGGCTACACCTTC,CASSPARQGAGYTF
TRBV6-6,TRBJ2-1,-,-,TGTGCCAGCAGTTATTGGGTTGAGCAGTTCTTC,CASSYWVEQFF
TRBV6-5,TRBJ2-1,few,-,TGTGCCAGCAGTGGCGGGACCTCCTCCCAGTTCTTC,CASSGGTSSQFF
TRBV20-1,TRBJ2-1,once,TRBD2,TGCGGCAGCCCTCAGCGAGCGGGGTCCTACAATGAGCAGTTCTTC,CGSPQRAGSYNEQFF
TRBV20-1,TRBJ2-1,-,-,TGCAGTGCTAGGTCGACAGGAAAACTCGGAGAACACAGTGAGCAGTTCTTC,CSARSTGKLGEHSEQFF
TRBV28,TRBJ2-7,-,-,TGTGCCAGCAGTATCGACAGTTCCTACGAGCAGTACTTC,CASSIDSSYEQYF
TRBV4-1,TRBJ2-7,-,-,TGCGCCAGCAGCACCCAGCGGTCGGCCTACGAGCAGTACTTC,CASSTQRSAYEQYF
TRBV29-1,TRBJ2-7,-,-,TGCAGCGTAAACCGGGACGCCCAGTGCGAGCAGTACTTC,CSVNRDAQCEQYF
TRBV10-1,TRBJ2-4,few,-,TGCGCCAGCAGTGAGAGGGGGGGTGCCAAAAACATTCAGTACTTC,CASSERGGAKNIQYF
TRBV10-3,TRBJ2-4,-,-,TGTGCCATCAGTGATAGCCCAAACATTCAGTACTTC,CAISDSPNIQYF
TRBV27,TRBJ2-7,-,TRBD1,TGTGCCGGCAGTCCAGGGGACAGGCCCCGCTACGAGCAGTACTTC,CAGSPGDRPRYEQYF
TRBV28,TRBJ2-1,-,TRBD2,TGTGCCAGCAGTTTGTCCTCAGCGGGAGGGCCCGGTGAGCAGTTCTTC,CASSLSSAGGPGEQFF
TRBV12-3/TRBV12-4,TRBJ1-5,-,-,TGTGCCAACAGTTACTACGTTCAGCCCCAGCATTTT,CANSYYVQPQHF
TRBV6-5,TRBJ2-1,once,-,TGTGCCAGCAGTCCTCTCGTGAGGGCCTACAATGAGCAGTTCTTC,CASSPLVRAYNEQFF